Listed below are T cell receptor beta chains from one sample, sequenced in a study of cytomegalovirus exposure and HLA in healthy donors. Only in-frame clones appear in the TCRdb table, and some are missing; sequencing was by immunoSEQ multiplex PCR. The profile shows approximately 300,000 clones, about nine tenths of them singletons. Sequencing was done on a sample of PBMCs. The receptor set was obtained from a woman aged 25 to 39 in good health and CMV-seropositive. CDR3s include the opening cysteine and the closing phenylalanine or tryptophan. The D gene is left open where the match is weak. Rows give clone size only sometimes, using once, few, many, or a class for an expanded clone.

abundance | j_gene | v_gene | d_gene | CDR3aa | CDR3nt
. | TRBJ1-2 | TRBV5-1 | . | CASSLAYDTTAGYTF | TGCGCCAGCAGCTTGGCCTATGACACTACAGCTGGCTACACCTTC
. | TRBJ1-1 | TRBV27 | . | CASSLLQGGVGNTEAFF | TGTGCCAGCAGTCTCCTACAGGGTGGGGTAGGGAACACTGAAGCTTTCTTT
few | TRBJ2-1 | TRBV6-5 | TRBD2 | CASSNGLAGGHEQFF | TGTGCCAGCAGCAACGGACTAGCGGGAGGGCATGAGCAGTTCTTC
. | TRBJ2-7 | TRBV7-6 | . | CASSLAYTYEQYF | TGTGCCAGCAGCTTAGCCTACACCTACGAGCAGTACTTC
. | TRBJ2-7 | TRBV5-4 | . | CASSSPGLQWEQYF | TGTGCCAGCAGCTCGCCGGGCCTCCAGTGGGAGCAGTACTTC
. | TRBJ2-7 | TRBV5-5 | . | CASTLGDEQYF | TGTGCCAGCACTCTGGGGGACGAGCAGTACTTC
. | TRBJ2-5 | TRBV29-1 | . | CSVEPETQYF | TGCAGCGTTGAACCGGAGACCCAGTACTTC
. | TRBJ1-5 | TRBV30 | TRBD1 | CAWSPRQGNSNQPQHF | TGTGCCTGGAGTCCGCGACAGGGTAATAGCAATCAGCCCCAGCATTTT
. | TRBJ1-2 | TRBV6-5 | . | CASSYSYSDYGYTF | TGTGCCAGCAGTTACTCGTATTCCGACTATGGCTACACCTTC
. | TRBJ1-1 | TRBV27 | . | CASSLLGAWNTEAFF | TGTGCCAGCAGTTTACTGGGCGCCTGGAACACTGAAGCTTTCTTT
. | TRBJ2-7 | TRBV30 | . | CAWSGLKGSPTSYEQYF | TGTGCCTGGAGTGGCCTCAAGGGTTCCCCGACTTCCTACGAGCAGTACTTC
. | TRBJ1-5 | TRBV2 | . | CASSPDRNSNQPQHF | TGTGCCAGCAGTCCCGACAGAAATAGCAATCAGCCCCAGCATTTT
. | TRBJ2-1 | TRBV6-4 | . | CASSRGPSSYNEQFF | TGTGCCAGCAGCCGGGGCCCGAGCTCCTACAATGAGCAGTTCTTC
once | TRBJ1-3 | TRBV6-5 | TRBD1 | CASSYTTGTGGNTIYF | TGTGCCAGCAGTTATACAACCGGGACAGGGGGAAACACCATATATTTT
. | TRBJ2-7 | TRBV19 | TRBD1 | CASRVGQGGNEQYF | TGTGCCAGTAGGGTCGGACAGGGCGGGAACGAGCAGTACTTC
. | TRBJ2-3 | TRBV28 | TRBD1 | CASSPRQGLDTQYF | TGTGCCAGCAGTCCCCGACAGGGTCTAGATACGCAGTATTTT
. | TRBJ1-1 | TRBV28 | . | CASSSHRDTEAFF | TGTGCCAGCAGTTCCCATCGGGACACTGAAGCTTTCTTT
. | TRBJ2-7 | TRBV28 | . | CASRGPGGSSYEQYF | TGTGCCAGCAGAGGACCGGGGGGCTCCTCCTACGAGCAGTACTTC
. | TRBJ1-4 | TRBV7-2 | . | CASSFSRVPELFF | TGTGCCAGCAGCTTTTCCAGGGTCCCCGAACTGTTTTTT
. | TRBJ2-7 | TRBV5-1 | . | CASSIFPPTTYEQYF | TGCGCCAGCAGCATCTTTCCACCCACCACCTACGAGCAGTACTTC
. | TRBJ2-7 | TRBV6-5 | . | CASTPPGGVYEQYF | TGTGCCAGCACCCCACCAGGGGGGGTCTACGAGCAGTACTTC
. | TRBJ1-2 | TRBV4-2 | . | CASSQDTTRAGFGIGYGYTF | TGTGCCAGCAGCCAAGATACCACCCGGGCAGGGTTCGGTATAGGCTATGGCTACACCTTC
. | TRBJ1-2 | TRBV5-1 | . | CASSLGIDSSNYGYTF | TGCGCCAGCAGCTTGGGGATAGACAGCTCTAACTATGGCTACACCTTC
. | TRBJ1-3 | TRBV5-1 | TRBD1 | CASSKDRGPGNTIYF | TGCGCCAGCAGCAAGGACAGGGGGCCCGGAAACACCATATATTTT
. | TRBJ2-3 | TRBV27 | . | CASSLFMDQASTDTQYF | TGTGCCAGCAGTTTATTCATGGACCAGGCTAGCACAGATACGCAGTATTTT
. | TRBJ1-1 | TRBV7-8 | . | CASSLARQALNTEAFF | TGTGCCAGCAGCTTAGCCCGACAGGCGTTGAACACTGAAGCTTTCTTT
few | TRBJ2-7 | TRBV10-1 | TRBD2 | CASRLAGGHPYEQYF | TGCGCCAGCAGACTAGCGGGAGGCCACCCCTACGAGCAGTACTTC
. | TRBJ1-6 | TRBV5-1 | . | CASSSSEGNSPLHF | TGCGCCAGCAGCTCCAGTGAGGGGAATTCACCCCTCCACTTT
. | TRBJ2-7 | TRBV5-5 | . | CASRLQNGPIFYEQYF | TGTGCCAGCAGGCTCCAAAATGGACCGATTTTCTACGAGCAGTACTTC
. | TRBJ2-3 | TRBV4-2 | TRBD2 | CASSQGGLAATDTQYF | TGTGCCAGCAGCCAAGGGGGACTAGCGGCCACAGATACGCAGTATTTT
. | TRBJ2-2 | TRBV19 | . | CASYLSNTGELFF | TGTGCCAGTTATCTATCGAACACCGGGGAGCTGTTTTTT
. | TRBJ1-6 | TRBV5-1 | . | CASTEGQNNSPLHF | TGCGCCAGCACCGAGGGACAAAATAATTCACCCCTCCACTTT
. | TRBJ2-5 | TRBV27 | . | CASSLAFNRVETQYF | TGTGCCAGCAGTTTAGCCTTTAATAGGGTGGAGACCCAGTACTTC
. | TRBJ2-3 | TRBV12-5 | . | CASGLDRESDTQYF | TGTGCTAGTGGTTTGGACAGGGAGTCAGATACGCAGTATTTT
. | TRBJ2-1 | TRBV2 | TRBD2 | CASSGAETSGGASYNEQFF | TGTGCCAGCAGTGGGGCGGAGACTAGCGGGGGAGCCTCCTACAATGAGCAGTTCTTC
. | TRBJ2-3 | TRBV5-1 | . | CASSLGAGEDTQYF | TGCGCCAGCAGCTTGGGGGCAGGGGAAGATACGCAGTATTTT
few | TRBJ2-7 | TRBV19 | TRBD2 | CASSIPTSGGVEQYF | TGTGCCAGTAGTATTCCGACTAGCGGGGGCGTCGAGCAGTACTTC
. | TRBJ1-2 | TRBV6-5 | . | CASSLSGAGYTF | TGTGCCAGCAGTTTATCGGGTGCTGGCTACACCTTC
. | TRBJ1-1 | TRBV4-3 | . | CASSHQQGVNTEAFF | TGCGCCAGCAGCCACCAACAGGGAGTGAACACTGAAGCTTTCTTT
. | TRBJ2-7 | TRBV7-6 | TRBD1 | CASSYKDRGFSYEQYF | TGTGCCAGCAGTTACAAAGACAGGGGGTTCTCCTACGAGCAGTACTTC
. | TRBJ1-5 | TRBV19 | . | CASSIPGNRQPQHF | TGTGCCAGTAGTATACCCGGGAATCGACAGCCCCAGCATTTT
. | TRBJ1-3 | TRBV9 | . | CASSLSDSSGNTIYF | TGTGCCAGCAGCCTTTCGGACAGCTCTGGAAACACCATATATTTT
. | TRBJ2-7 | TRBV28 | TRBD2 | CASSKPGRGGLEQYF | TGTGCCAGCAGTAAGCCCGGGCGGGGGGGACTCGAGCAGTACTTC
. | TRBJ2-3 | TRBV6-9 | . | CASTYSVGPCTDTQYF | TGTGCCAGCACCTACTCCGTAGGACCTTGCACAGATACGCAGTATTTT
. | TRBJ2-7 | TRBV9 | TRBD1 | CASSVGPGQGTYEQYF | TGTGCCAGCAGCGTAGGCCCGGGACAGGGGACCTACGAGCAGTACTTC
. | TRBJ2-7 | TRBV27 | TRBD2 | CASSFPPSGSSYEQYF | TGTGCCAGCAGTTTCCCTCCTAGCGGGAGCTCCTACGAGCAGTACTTC
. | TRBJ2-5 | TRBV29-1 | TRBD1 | CSVEGQGGVETQYF | TGCAGCGTTGAGGGACAGGGGGGGGTGGAGACCCAGTACTTC
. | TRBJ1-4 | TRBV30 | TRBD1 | CAWGSQGADEKLFF | TGTGCCTGGGGATCACAGGGGGCGGACGAAAAACTGTTTTTT
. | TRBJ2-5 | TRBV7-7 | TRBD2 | CASSSTIAGGGQETQYF | TGTGCCAGCAGCTCCACCATAGCGGGAGGAGGACAAGAGACCCAGTACTTC
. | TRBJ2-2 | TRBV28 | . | CASRRSGSTGELFF | TGTGCCAGCAGGAGGAGTGGATCGACCGGGGAGCTGTTTTTT
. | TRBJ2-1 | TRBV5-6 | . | CASSFSDNEQFF | TGTGCCAGCAGCTTTAGCGACAATGAGCAGTTCTTC
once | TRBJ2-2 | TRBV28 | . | CASSSNTGELFF | TGTGCCAGCAGTTCTAACACCGGGGAGCTGTTTTTT
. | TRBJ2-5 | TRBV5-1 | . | CASSLEGRETQYF | TGCGCCAGCAGCTTGGAGGGGCGAGAGACCCAGTACTTC
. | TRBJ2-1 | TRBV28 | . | CASSFRSFLGQSEYNEQFF | TGTGCCAGCAGTTTTAGATCCTTTCTGGGGCAATCGGAATACAATGAGCAGTTCTTC
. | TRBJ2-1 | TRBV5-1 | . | CASLEGGASYNEQFF | TGCGCCAGTCTTGAAGGAGGTGCGTCCTACAATGAGCAGTTCTTC
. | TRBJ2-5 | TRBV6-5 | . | CASSSPQGGGETQYF | TGTGCCAGCAGTTCCCCGCAGGGTGGAGGGGAGACCCAGTACTTC